Listed here are 21 T cell receptor beta chains from one sample, sequenced in a study of beta chain features in type 1 diabetes. Expressed TCRB transcripts were sequenced after all isolated RNA was converted to cDNA. Clones were read by immunoSEQ multiplex PCR, and TCRdb kept only the in-frame ones, dropping some. The repertoire has hundreds of thousands of clones, around 12% of them found once; the top ten carry approximately 0.01%. Antigens for these TCRs are unknown. Study results and limitations: Significant though moderate, a shortening of TCRB CDR3s appeared in all four CD4+ subsets of Type 1 diabetes patients.

Sequencing input: naive CD4+ T cells from blood. The origin of the receptors is a woman aged 18-35 years with type 1 diabetes.

CDR3 loop: CASSHLAGGAEETQYF. CDR3 in DNA: TGTGCCAGCAGCCATCTAGCGGGGGGGGCAGAAGAGACCCAGTACTTC. The rearrangement joins TRBV7-2 to TRBJ2-5, with 12 nucleotides matching TRBD2. Germline V lookup: CDR1 SGHTA, CDR2 FQGNSA. Germline trimming cut 5 bases from V and 3 bases from J; bases unmatched to any gene: 7. The CDR3 loop spans 16 amino acids. The whole variable domain, filled in from reference TRBV7-2 and TRBJ2-5, reads GAGVSQSPSNKVTEKGKDVELRCDPISGHTALYWYRQSLGQGLEFLIYFQGNSAPDKSGLPSDRFSAERTGGSVSTLTIQRTQQEDSAVYLCASSHLAGGAEETQYFGPGTRLLVL.

This chain connects TRBV5-1 to TRBJ2-1; a possible D gene is TRBD1 (6 bases). The CDR3 is 15 amino acids. V was clipped by 3 bases and J by 0 bases, with 10 bases between them. Germline V CDR1 and CDR2: SGHRS, YFSETQ. CDR3 in amino acids: CASSYRDNSYNEQFF. The CDR3 DNA reads TGCGCCAGCAGCTACCGGGACAACTCCTACAATGAGCAGTTCTTC.

This clone was detected only a few times. This rearrangement joins TRBV10-3 to TRBJ1-5; possibly TRBD1 for D (5 bases). The CDR3 sequence is 13 residues long. The ends were cut back, 8 bases at V and 4 bases at J, with 12 bases in the middle. From germline, CDR1 is ENHRY and CDR2 SYGVKD. The CDR3 DNA follows: TGTGCCATCCAAAAGGGGCCGAATCAGCCCCAGCATTTT. Amino acid sequence: CAIQKGPNQPQHF.

The genes are TRBV30 and TRBJ2-7, with a possible D match to TRBD1 (6 bases). Germline CDR1 is GTSNPN and CDR2 is SVGIG (reference sequence). This CDR3 is built from 14 residues. Trimming cost V 4 bases and J 2 bases, with 15 bases left between them. The CDR3 is CAWTSDPGAYEQYF. In DNA form, the CDR3 reads TGTGCCTGGACCTCCGATCCAGGGGCCTACGAGCAGTACTTC.

The V gene is TRBV15, the J gene TRBJ2-7, with 9 bases aligning to TRBD1. In germline, CDR1 is LNHNV, CDR2 YYDKDF (reference sequence). The CDR3 loop spans 17 amino acids. V was clipped by 1 base and J by 5 bases; unmatched bases: 12. This CDR3 reads CATSRGKGGQGSNEQYF. The DNA for the CDR3 is TGTGCCACCAGCAGAGGCAAGGGGGGACAGGGAAGTAACGAGCAGTACTTC.

The chain recombines TRBV25-1 with TRBJ1-5, with D unresolved. CDR3 length: 12 amino acids. The germline V and J ends were trimmed by 6 bases and 3 bases, with 6 bases remaining between them. Germline loops: CDR1 MGHDK, CDR2 SYGVNS. The CDR3: CASSGSNQPQHF. The CDR3 nucleotides read TGTGCCAGCAGCGGTTCCAATCAGCCCCAGCATTTT.

The chain employs TRBV28 and TRBJ1-5; D is undetermined. The germline CDR1 and CDR2 sequences are MDHEN and SYDVKM. The V end lost 8 bases, the J end lost 2 bases, and 10 bases lay between the germline ends. CDR3 size: 13 residues. The CDR3 DNA follows: TGTGCCAGCGATGGAGCGGGCAATCAGCCCCAGCATTTT. Its translation is CASDGAGNQPQHF.

CDR3 bases: TGCGCCAGCAGCTTGCGGGCGGGAACACAAGAGACCCAGTACTTC. Translation gives CASSLRAGTQETQYF. The genes are TRBV5-1 and TRBJ2-5, with TRBD2 as a possible D gene (6 bases). The V end lost 1 base, the J end lost 2 bases, and 12 bases lay between the germline ends. The CDR3 loop spans 15 amino acids. Germline assignment: CDR1 SGHRS and CDR2 YFSETQ.

This clone has only a few counts. The V and J genes are TRBV25-1 and TRBJ1-2; TRBD1 matches 7 bases. The CDR3 length is 15 residues. Per germline, CDR1 MGHDK and CDR2 SYGVNS. V lost 3 bases and J lost 0; bases outside the gene matches: 4. CDR3 in DNA: TGTGCCAGCAGTGAGCCCGGGACAGCTAACTATGGCTACACCTTC. It translates to CASSEPGTANYGYTF.

This clone turned up a few times. V gene TRBV9 combines with J gene TRBJ2-5; D is perhaps TRBD2 (5 bases). Germline-derived CDR1 and CDR2 are SGDLS and YYNGEE. The CDR3 spans 15 residues. The V end lost 0 bases, the J end lost 4 bases, and 13 bases lay between the germline ends. The CDR3 nucleotides are TGTGCCAGCAGCGTAGGTGGGCTAGAGGGAGAGACCCAGTACTTC. Amino acid sequence: CASSVGGLEGETQYF.

The V call is TRBV9, the J call TRBJ2-1; TRBD2 agrees at 11 bases. The germline V gene encodes CDR1 SGDLS and CDR2 YYNGEE. The CDR3 sequence is 16 residues long. Unmatched junction bases numbered 4, after V lost 0 bases and J lost 5 bases. The CDR3 protein is CASSVAEGLADNEQFF. The DNA of the CDR3 is TGTGCCAGCAGCGTAGCCGAGGGACTAGCGGACAATGAGCAGTTCTTC.

This clone was observed a handful of times. This CDR3 is CAWILGEKLFF. CDR3 sequence (DNA): TGTGCCTGGATACTCGGTGAAAAACTGTTTTTT. V and J are TRBV30 and TRBJ1-4, with D unresolved. The CDR3 sequence is 11 residues long. Germline V gives CDR1 GTSNPN, CDR2 SVGIG (reference sequence). Between the trimmed V and J ends, which lost 4 bases and 7 bases, there was a span of 7 bases.

This rearrangement joins TRBV29-1 to TRBJ1-1; TRBD1 matches at 7 bases. Germline V gene sequence: CDR1 SQVTM, CDR2 ANQGSEA. This CDR3 contains 12 residues. V lost 6 bases and J lost 5; bases outside the gene matches: 6. The CDR3 sequence: CSVKGAGTEAFF. In nucleotides, the CDR3 is TGCAGCGTGAAGGGGGCCGGGACTGAAGCTTTCTTT. The full variable domain, completed using reference TRBV29-1 and TRBJ1-1, is SAVISQKPSRDICQRGTSLTIQCQVDSQVTMMFWYRQQPGQSLTLIATANQGSEATYESGFVIDKFPISRPNLTFSTLTVSNMSPEDSSIYLCSVKGAGTEAFFGQGTRLTVV.

This clone was found a few times. V and J are TRBV29-1 and TRBJ2-5; the D gene is possibly TRBD2 (5 bases). Trimming left V 7 bases short and J 4 bases short, with 13 bases between. This CDR3 is built from 12 residues. Germline assignment: CDR1 SQVTM and CDR2 ANQGSEA. For the CDR3, the DNA is TGCAGCGACCGACTAAACCGAGAGACCCAGTACTTC. Translation: CSDRLNRETQYF. Full variable domain (remainder filled in from reference TRBV29-1 and TRBJ2-5): SAVISQKPSRDICQRGTSLTIQCQVDSQVTMMFWYRQQPGQSLTLIATANQGSEATYESGFVIDKFPISRPNLTFSTLTVSNMSPEDSSIYLCSDRLNRETQYFGPGTRLLVL.

This clone has a handful of counts. This chain connects TRBV28 to TRBJ2-7; TRBD2 matches at 8 bases. The V gene's germline CDR1 is MDHEN and CDR2 SYDVKM. The CDR3 is 15 amino acids. The ends lost 7 bases at V and 2 bases at J; junction bases unmatched: 10. Here the CDR3 DNA reads TGTGCCAGCACCCTGGGGACGGGAGGGCCCTACGAGCAGTACTTC. It translates to CASTLGTGGPYEQYF.

This clone showed up just a few times. V usage is TRBV7-9 and J usage is TRBJ1-5; the D gene is possibly TRBD1 (5 bases). Trimming removed 5 bases at V and 0 bases at J, with 8 bases between. Germline CDR1 reads SEHNR; CDR2 reads FQNEAQ (reference sequence). This CDR3 has 14 residues. The CDR3 DNA follows: TGTGCCAGCAGCACTCAGGGTAGCAATCAGCCCCAGCATTTT. Protein product: CASSTQGSNQPQHF.

The table lists this clone with a few counts. Other nucleotide sequences from this sample produce the same CDR3. CDR3 bases: TGCGCCAGCAGCTTGGGGACAGGGAACCAGCCCCAGCATTTT. This gives the protein CASSLGTGNQPQHF. V usage is TRBV5-1 and J usage is TRBJ1-5, with 8 bases aligning to TRBD1. The CDR3 sequence is 14 residues long. V was pared by 0 bases and J by 7 bases, with 3 bases of the junction left unmatched. Germline-derived CDR1 and CDR2 are SGHRS and YFSETQ. The complete variable domain, with remaining parts taken from reference TRBV5-1 and TRBJ1-5, reads KAGVTQTPRYLIKTRGQQVTLSCSPISGHRSVSWYQQTPGQGLQFLFEYFSETQRNKGNFPGRFSGRQFSNSRSEMNVSTLELGDSALYLCASSLGTGNQPQHFGDGTRLSIL.

The rearrangement joins TRBV18 to TRBJ2-5; 7 bases fit TRBD2. The CDR3 totals 15 residues. Per germline, CDR1 KGHSH and CDR2 LQKENI. J was trimmed by 2 bases and V by 0 bases; bases with no gene match: 3. CDR3 region: CASSPPGGLQETQYF. In nucleotides, the CDR3 is TGTGCCAGCTCACCACCCGGGGGACTACAAGAGACCCAGTACTTC.

In its sample, this clone was seen a few times. The chain has TRBV5-1 and TRBJ1-1; TRBD1 agrees at 11 bases. CDR1 is SGHRS, CDR2 YFSETQ, per germline. The CDR3 runs 15 residues. The ends lost 4 bases at V and 3 bases at J; junction bases unmatched: 5. CDR3 bases: TGCGCCAGCAGCCAGACGGGACAGGGGGACACTGAAGCTTTCTTT. Its protein product is CASSQTGQGDTEAFF.

This chain links TRBV27 with TRBJ1-2; 8 bases are a match to TRBD1. CDR3 length equals 15 residues. J was trimmed by 8 bases and V by 5 bases; bases with no gene match: 13. Per the germline V gene, CDR1 is MNHEY and CDR2 is SMNVEV (reference sequence). The CDR3 sequence is CASSPPGTGFRGYTF. DNA of the CDR3: TGTGCCAGCAGTCCTCCCGGGACAGGATTTCGAGGCTACACCTTC.

This clone was seen a few times. V is TRBV27 and J is TRBJ1-5, with 7 bases lining up with TRBD1. The CDR3 has 13 residues. The V segment lost 4 bases and the J segment 7 bases; nucleotides outside the gene matches: 4. Germline CDR1 and CDR2: MNHEY and SMNVEV (reference sequence). The CDR3 protein is CASSSGTAQPQHF. CDR3 nucleotide sequence: TGTGCCAGCAGTTCCGGGACAGCCCAGCCCCAGCATTTT.